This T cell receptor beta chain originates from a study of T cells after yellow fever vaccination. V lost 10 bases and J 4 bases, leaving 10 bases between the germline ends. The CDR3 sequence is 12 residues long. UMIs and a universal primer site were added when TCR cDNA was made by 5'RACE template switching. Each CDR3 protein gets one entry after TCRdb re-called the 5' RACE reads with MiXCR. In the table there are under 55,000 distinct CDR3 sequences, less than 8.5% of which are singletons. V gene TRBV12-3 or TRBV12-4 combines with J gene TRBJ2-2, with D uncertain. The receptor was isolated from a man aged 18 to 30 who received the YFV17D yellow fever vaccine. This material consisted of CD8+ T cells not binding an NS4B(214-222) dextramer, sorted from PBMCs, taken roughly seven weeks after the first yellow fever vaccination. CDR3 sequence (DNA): TGTGCCATCCATCGGGTCACCGGGGAGCTGTTTTTT. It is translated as CAIHRVTGELFF.